The rows below give T cell receptor beta chains drawn from one sample of a study of control samples from healthy donors and cancer patients. TCRdb keeps only in-frame clones here, not all; method: immunoSEQ multiplex PCR. Here the sample spans hundreds of thousands of clones, around nine tenths being singletons. Sequencing used PBMCs. The receptors stem from a man aged 35-49 years with head and neck cancer. Both conserved end residues are part of each CDR3. A D gene is named only where the DNA matches it firmly. Not all rows give a size; the values are once, few, many and, for expanded clones, a class.

d_call j_call cdr3_length clone_size v_call cdr3_aa cdr3_nt
TRBD1 TRBJ2-2 14 NA TRBV24-1 CATSDRRNTGELFF TGTGCCACCTCGGACAGGAGGAACACCGGGGAGCTGTTTTTT
NA TRBJ2-2 15 NA TRBV28 CASSFKWGVTGELFF TGTGCCAGCAGTTTCAAGTGGGGTGTGACCGGGGAGCTGTTTTTT
NA TRBJ2-5 13 NA TRBV7-2 CASRIRVEETQYF TGTGCCAGCAGGATCAGGGTGGAAGAGACCCAGTACTTC
NA TRBJ1-5 14 NA TRBV28 CASSPGWSNQPQHF TGTGCCAGCAGTCCTGGGTGGAGCAATCAGCCCCAGCATTTT
NA TRBJ2-3 14 NA TRBV5-8 CASSLAGGTDTQYF TGTGCCAGCAGCTTGGCCGGGGGCACAGATACGCAGTATTTT
NA TRBJ2-6 16 NA TRBV6-4 CASSERGGSGANVLTF TGTGCCAGCAGTGAGAGGGGGGGCTCTGGGGCCAACGTCCTGACTTTC
TRBD1 TRBJ2-1 12 NA TRBV27 CASSLPTGNLFF TGTGCCAGCAGTTTACCGACAGGGAACCTGTTCTTC
TRBD2 TRBJ2-7 15 once TRBV7-2 CASSARTSGGNEQYF TGTGCCAGCAGCGCGCGGACTAGCGGGGGAAACGAGCAGTACTTC
NA TRBJ1-6 15 NA TRBV28 CASSLPRGIGSPLHF TGTGCCAGCAGTTTACCCAGAGGGATCGGTTCACCCCTCCACTTT
NA TRBJ2-5 14 NA TRBV6-6 CASRNGFSGETQYF TGTGCCAGCAGAAATGGGTTCTCAGGGGAGACCCAGTACTTC
NA TRBJ2-6 15 NA TRBV3-1/TRBV3-2 CASSLGGDRANVLTF TGTGCCAGCAGCCTAGGGGGGGACCGGGCCAACGTCCTGACTTTC
NA TRBJ1-6 13 NA TRBV7-3 CASSPSLGSPLHF TGTGCCAGCAGCCCCTCCCTCGGTTCACCCCTCCACTTT
NA TRBJ1-2 12 once TRBV12-3/TRBV12-4 CASSFSSYGYTF TGTGCCAGCAGTTTCAGCTCCTATGGCTACACCTTC
TRBD1 TRBJ1-3 15 NA TRBV4-3 CASSQKGQGRDTIYF TGCGCCAGCAGCCAAAAGGGACAGGGTCGTGACACCATATATTTT
NA TRBJ2-6 16 NA TRBV9 CASSVVGFSGANVLTF TGTGCCAGCAGCGTAGTGGGGTTCTCTGGGGCCAACGTCCTGACTTTC
NA TRBJ1-2 15 NA TRBV28 CASSFGGAHNYGYTF TGTGCCAGCAGTTTCGGGGGGGCGCATAACTATGGCTACACCTTC
NA TRBJ1-6 15 NA TRBV6-4 CASSESSGNNSPLHF TGTGCCAGCAGTGAGTCGTCCGGCAATAATTCACCCCTCCACTTT
NA TRBJ1-3 14 NA TRBV20-1 CSASQGTSGNTIYF TGCAGTGCTAGTCAGGGGACCTCTGGAAACACCATATATTTT
TRBD2 TRBJ2-3 17 NA TRBV24-1 CATSDSDSGPSTDTQYF TGTGCCACCAGTGATTCTGATAGCGGGCCTAGCACAGATACGCAGTATTTT
TRBD1 TRBJ2-5 13 NA TRBV7-8 CASSQTGYETQYF TGTGCCAGCAGCCAGACAGGGTACGAGACCCAGTACTTC
NA TRBJ1-1 17 NA TRBV5-6 CASSSYIGPEGNTEAFF TGTGCCAGCAGCTCATACATTGGTCCTGAGGGGAACACTGAAGCTTTCTTT
NA TRBJ2-7 15 NA TRBV5-1 CASSLVPDPGYEQYF TGCGCCAGCAGCTTGGTCCCCGACCCCGGCTACGAGCAGTACTTC